This T cell receptor beta chain was identified in a study of T-cell reconstitution after alpha-beta-depleted transplantation in children. As concerns this clonotype: Its antigen is unidentified.

Unmatched junction bases numbered 1, after V lost 4 bases and J lost 4 bases. Germline assignment: CDR1 DFQATT and CDR2 SNEGSKA (reference sequence). The CDR3 runs to 13 residues. Preparation of the TCRbeta library used unique molecular identifiers. A single record per CDR3 protein comes from TCRdb applying MiXCR to the PCR reads. This table holds some 600,000 distinct CDR3 sequences, under 15% found once. Study-wide results and caveats: Surviving recipient T cells and thymic progenitors accounted for the high day-60 TCRbeta diversity observed in some patients. T-cell counts and diversity were attributed mostly to newly produced T cells one year after transplant.

The chain couples TRBV20-1 to TRBJ2-5, with 12 positions matching TRBD2. The material sequenced was PBMCs, mostly from graft donor cells, taken 360 days after TCRalphabeta/CD19-depleted stem cell transplant. This clonotype was sampled from a male patient aged 10 to 17 who had a stem cell transplant for acute myeloid leukemia, so the T cells may come from the graft donor. The chain's CDR3 is CSATGLAGETQYF. The CDR3, as DNA: TGCAGTGCTACGGGACTAGCGGGAGAGACCCAGTACTTC.